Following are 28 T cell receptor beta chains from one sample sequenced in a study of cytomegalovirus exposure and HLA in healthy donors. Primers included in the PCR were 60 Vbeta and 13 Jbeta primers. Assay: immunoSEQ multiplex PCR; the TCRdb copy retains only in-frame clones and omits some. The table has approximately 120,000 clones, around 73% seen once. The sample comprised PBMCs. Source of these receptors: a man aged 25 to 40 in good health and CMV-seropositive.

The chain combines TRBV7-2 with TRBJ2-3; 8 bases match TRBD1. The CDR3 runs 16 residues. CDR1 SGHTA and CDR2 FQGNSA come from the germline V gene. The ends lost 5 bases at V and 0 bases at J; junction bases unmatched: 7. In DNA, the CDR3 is TGTGCCAGCAGCGCGACACAGGGGGGAAGCACAGATACGCAGTATTTT. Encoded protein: CASSATQGGSTDTQYF.

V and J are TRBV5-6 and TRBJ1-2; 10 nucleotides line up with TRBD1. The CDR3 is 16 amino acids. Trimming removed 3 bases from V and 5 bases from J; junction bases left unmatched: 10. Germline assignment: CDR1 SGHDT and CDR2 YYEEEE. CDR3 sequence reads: CASSWRTGGQRYGYTF. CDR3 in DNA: TGTGCCAGCAGCTGGAGGACAGGGGGTCAGAGGTATGGCTACACCTTC.

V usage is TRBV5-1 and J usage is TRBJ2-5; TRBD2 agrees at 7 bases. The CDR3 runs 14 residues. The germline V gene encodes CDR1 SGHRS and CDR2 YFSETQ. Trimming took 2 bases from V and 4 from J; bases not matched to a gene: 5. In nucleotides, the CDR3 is TGCGCCAGCAGCTTACGAGCGGGAAGAGAGACCCAGTACTTC. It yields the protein CASSLRAGRETQYF.

CDR3 region: CASSQASGSFYEQYF. The CDR3 DNA reads TGCGCCAGCAGCCAAGCTAGCGGGAGTTTCTACGAGCAGTACTTC. The chain recombines TRBV4-1 with TRBJ2-7; TRBD2 matches at 10 bases. Germline CDR1 reads MGHRA; CDR2 reads YSYEKL. The CDR3 contains 15 residues. V gave up 1 base and J gave up 3 bases; unmatched junction bases: 3.

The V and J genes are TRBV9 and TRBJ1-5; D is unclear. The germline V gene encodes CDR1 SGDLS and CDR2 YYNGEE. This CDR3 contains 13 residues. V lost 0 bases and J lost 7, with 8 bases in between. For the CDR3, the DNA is TGTGCCAGCAGCGTAGCCTTGGGCCAGCCCCAGCATTTT. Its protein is CASSVALGQPQHF.

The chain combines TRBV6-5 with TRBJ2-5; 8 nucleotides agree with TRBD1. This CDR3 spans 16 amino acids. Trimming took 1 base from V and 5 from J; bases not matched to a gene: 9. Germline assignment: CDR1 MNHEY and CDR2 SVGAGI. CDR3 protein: CASSYWDRRSGETQYF. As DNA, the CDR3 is TGTGCCAGCAGTTACTGGGACAGGCGGTCCGGGGAGACCCAGTACTTC.

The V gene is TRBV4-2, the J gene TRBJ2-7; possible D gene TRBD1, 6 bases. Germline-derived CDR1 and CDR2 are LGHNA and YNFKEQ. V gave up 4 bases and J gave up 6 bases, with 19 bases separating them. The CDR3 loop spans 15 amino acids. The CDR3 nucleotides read TGTGCCAGCAGCCGACGTCCCGGGACATTGGCCGAGCAGTACTTC. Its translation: CASSRRPGTLAEQYF.

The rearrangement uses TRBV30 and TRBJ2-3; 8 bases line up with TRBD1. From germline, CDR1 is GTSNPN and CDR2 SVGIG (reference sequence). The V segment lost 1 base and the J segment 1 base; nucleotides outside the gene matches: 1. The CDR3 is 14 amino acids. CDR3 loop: CAWSGGQGTDTQYF. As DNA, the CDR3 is TGTGCCTGGAGTGGGGGACAGGGCACAGATACGCAGTATTTT.

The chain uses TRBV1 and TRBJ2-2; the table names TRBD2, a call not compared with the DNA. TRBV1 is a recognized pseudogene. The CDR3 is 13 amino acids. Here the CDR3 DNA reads TGCACCAGCAGCCTCCCTGAGTCGGGGGAGCTGTTTTTT. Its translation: CTSSLPESGELFF.

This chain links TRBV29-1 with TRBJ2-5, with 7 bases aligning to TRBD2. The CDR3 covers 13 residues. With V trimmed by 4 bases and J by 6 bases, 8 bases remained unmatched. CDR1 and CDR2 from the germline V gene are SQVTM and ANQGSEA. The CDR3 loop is CSVVRGLRQTQYF. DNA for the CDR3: TGCAGCGTTGTACGGGGACTACGACAGACCCAGTACTTC.

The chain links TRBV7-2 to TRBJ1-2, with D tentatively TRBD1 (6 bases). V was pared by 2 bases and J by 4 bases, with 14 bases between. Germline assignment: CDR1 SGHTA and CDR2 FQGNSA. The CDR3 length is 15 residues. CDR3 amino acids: CASSLTEAGVYGYTF. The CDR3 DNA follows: TGTGCCAGCAGCTTAACCGAAGCAGGGGTCTATGGCTACACCTTC.

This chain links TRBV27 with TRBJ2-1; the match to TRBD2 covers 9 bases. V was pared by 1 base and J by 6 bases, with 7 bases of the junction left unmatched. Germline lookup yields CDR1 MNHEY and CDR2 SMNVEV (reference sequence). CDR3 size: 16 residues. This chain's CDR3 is CASSLLGAGGPNEQFF. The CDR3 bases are TGTGCCAGCAGTTTATTGGGCGCGGGAGGGCCCAATGAGCAGTTCTTC.

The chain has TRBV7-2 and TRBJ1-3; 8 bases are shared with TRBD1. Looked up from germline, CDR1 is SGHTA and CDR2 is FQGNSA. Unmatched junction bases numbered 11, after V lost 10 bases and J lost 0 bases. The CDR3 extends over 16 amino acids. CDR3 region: CATGQGGFSSGNTIYF. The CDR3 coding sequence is TGTGCCACCGGACAGGGAGGCTTTAGCTCTGGAAACACCATATATTTT.

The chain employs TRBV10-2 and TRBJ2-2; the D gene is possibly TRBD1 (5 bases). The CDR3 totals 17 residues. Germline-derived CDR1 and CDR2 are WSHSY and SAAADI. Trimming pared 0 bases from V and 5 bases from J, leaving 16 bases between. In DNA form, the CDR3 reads TGCGCCAGCAGTGAGTCTCCCCGAGCCAGGGATACCGGGGAGCTGTTTTTT. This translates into CASSESPRARDTGELFF.

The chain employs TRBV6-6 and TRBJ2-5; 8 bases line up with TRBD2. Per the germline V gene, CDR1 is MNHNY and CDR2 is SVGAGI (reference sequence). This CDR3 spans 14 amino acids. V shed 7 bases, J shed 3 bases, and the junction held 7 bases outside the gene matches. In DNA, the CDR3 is TGTGCCAGCACCACGGGGGGGCGGAAAGAGACCCAGTACTTC. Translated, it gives CASTTGGRKETQYF.

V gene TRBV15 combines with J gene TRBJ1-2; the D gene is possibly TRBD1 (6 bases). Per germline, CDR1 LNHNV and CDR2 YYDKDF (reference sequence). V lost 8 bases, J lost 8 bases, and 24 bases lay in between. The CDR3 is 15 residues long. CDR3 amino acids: CATHRLQGDIEGYTF. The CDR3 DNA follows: TGTGCCACCCATAGATTACAGGGCGATATCGAAGGCTACACCTTC. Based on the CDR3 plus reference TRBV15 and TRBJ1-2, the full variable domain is DAMVIQNPRYQVTQFGKPVTLSCSQTLNHNVMYWYQQKSSQAPKLLFHYYDKDFNNEADTPDNFQSRRPNTSFCFLDIRSPGLGDTAMYLCATHRLQGDIEGYTFGSGTRLTVV.

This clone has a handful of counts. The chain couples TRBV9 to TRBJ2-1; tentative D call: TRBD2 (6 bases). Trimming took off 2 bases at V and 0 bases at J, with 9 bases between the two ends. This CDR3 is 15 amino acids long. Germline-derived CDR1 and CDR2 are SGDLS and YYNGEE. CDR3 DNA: TGTGCCAGCAGCGTTAGCGGACTCTCCTACAATGAGCAGTTCTTC. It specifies CASSVSGLSYNEQFF.

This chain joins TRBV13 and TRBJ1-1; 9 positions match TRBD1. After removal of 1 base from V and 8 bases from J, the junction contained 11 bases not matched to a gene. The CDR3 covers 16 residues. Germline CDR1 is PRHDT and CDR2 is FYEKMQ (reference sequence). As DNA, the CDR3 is TGTGCCAGCAGCTTAGCCCGGGACAGGGCGGTCACCGAAGCTTTCTTT. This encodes CASSLARDRAVTEAFF.

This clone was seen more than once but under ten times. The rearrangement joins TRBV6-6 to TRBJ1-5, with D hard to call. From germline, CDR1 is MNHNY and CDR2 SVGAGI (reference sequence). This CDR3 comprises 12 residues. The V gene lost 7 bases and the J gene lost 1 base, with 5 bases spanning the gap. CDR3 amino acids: CASTQSNQPQHF. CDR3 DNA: TGTGCCAGCACCCAGAGCAATCAGCCCCAGCATTTT.

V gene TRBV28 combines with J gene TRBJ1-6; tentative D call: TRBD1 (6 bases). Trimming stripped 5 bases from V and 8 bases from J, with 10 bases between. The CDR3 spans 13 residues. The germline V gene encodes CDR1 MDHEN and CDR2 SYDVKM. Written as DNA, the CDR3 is TGTGCCAGCAGTCTCTACAGGGATTCACCCCTCCACTTT. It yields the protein CASSLYRDSPLHF.

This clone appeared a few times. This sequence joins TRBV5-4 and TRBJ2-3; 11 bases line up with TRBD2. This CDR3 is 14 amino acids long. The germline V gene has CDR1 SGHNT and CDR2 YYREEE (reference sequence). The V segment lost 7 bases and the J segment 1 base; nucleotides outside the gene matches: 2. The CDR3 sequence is CASSTSGGTDTQYF. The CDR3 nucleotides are TGTGCCAGCTCGACTAGCGGGGGCACAGATACGCAGTATTTT.

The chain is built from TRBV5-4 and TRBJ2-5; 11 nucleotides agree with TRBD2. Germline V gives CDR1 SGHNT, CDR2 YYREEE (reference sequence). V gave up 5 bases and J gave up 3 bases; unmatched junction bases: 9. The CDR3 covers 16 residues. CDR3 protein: CASRAGTSGPKETQYF. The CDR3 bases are TGTGCCAGCAGAGCCGGGACTAGCGGACCAAAAGAGACCCAGTACTTC.

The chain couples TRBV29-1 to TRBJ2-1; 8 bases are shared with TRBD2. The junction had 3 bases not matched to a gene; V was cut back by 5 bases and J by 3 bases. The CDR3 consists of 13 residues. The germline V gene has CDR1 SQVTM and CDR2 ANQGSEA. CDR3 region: CSVLTSGYNEQFF. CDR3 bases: TGCAGCGTTCTTACTAGCGGCTACAATGAGCAGTTCTTC.

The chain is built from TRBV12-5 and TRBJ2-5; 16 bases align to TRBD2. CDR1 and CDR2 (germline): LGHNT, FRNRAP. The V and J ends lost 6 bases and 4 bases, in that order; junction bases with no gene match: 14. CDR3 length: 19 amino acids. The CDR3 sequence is CASGSQTGLAGGPGETQYF. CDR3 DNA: TGTGCTAGTGGATCACAAACGGGACTAGCGGGAGGGCCCGGAGAGACCCAGTACTTC.

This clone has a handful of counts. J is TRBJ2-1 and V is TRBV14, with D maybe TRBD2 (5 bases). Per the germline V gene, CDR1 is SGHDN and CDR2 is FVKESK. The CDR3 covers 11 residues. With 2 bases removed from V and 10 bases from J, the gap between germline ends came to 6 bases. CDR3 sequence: CASSQSGEQFF. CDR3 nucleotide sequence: TGTGCCAGCAGCCAATCGGGAGAGCAGTTCTTC. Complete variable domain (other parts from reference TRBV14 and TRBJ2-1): EAGVTQFPSHSVIEKGQTVTLRCDPISGHDNLYWYRRVMGKEIKFLLHFVKESKQDESGMPNNRFLAERTGGTYSTLKVQPAELEDSGVYFCASSQSGEQFFGPGTRLTVL.

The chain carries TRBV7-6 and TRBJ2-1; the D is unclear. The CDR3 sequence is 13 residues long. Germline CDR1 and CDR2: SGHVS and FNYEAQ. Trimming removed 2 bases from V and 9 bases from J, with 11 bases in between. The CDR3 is CASSLSWFSEQFF. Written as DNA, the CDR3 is TGTGCCAGCAGCTTATCGTGGTTTAGTGAGCAGTTCTTC.

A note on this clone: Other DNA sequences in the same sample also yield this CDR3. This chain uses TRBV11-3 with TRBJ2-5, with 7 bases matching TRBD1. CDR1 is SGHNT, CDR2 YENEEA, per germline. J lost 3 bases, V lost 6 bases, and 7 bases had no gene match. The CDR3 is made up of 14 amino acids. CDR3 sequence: CASSGWQGEETQYF. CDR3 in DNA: TGTGCCAGCAGTGGCTGGCAGGGGGAAGAGACCCAGTACTTC. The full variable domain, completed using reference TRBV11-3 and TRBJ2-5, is EAGVVQSPRYKIIEKKQPVAFWCNPISGHNTLYWYLQNLGQGPELLIRYENEEAVDDSQLPKDRFSAERLKGVDSTLKIQPAELGDSAVYLCASSGWQGEETQYFGPGTRLLVL.

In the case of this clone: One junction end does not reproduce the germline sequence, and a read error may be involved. CDR3 in amino acids: CASSNRQLVRAKTF. CDR3 bases: TGTGCCAGCAGCAACCGACAGTTAGTACGGGCCAAAACTTTT. The rearrangement links TRBV6-5 to TRBJ1-1; weak D call: TRBD1 (5 bases). The germline V gene has CDR1 MNHEY and CDR2 SVGAGI. This CDR3 contains 14 residues.